This T cell receptor (beta chain) appears in the sequencing data of a study of T cells after yellow fever vaccination. Across the whole study: SMART-Seq v4 Ultra Low Input served to prepare low-cell-number fractions.

Per germline, CDR1 MGHDK and CDR2 SYGVNS. The CDR3 sequence is 13 residues long. V shed 3 bases and J 12 bases; nucleotides not matched to a gene: 5. This clonotype was recorded at least ten times. For TCR, cDNA came from 5'RACE template switching, which added a universal primer site and UMIs. From the 5' RACE reads, TCRdb called clonotypes with MiXCR, one entry per CDR3 protein. The top ten clones hold just under 15% of a sample with hundreds of thousands of distinct CDR3 sequences, 9% to 15% of them seen once. The sequenced sample was PBMCs, obtained on the day of the yellow fever booster vaccination. This rearrangement joins TRBV25-1 to TRBJ2-1; 10 nucleotides line up with TRBD2. The origin of this receptor is a man aged 25 to 40 who received the YFV17D yellow fever vaccine. The CDR3 DNA reads as TGTGCCAGCAGTGATACTAGCGGGATCGGGCAGTTCTTC. Translated, it gives CASSDTSGIGQFF.